This TCR beta chain was observed in a study of cytomegalovirus exposure and HLA in healthy donors. Whole-study findings and limits: In vitro checks showed that a few CMV-associated chains really do target CMV antigens. Reports credit the classifier with highly specific, highly sensitive diagnosis of cytomegalovirus status. Most TCRs appeared rarely, but some public TCRs recurred in many donors. In a later analysis, first-cohort TCR clusters were found to tend to co-occur in the roughly 120 validation repertoires.

This clone has only one observation. Its cognate antigen is unknown. Sequencing was performed with immunoSEQ multiplex PCR; in TCRdb, only in-frame clones are kept and a portion is missing. The sample records over 110,000 clones, around 90% being singletons. CDR1 is SGHAT, CDR2 FQDESV, per germline (reference sequence). With V trimmed by 3 bases and J by 0 bases, 5 bases remained unmatched. This CDR3 has 15 amino acids. V is TRBV11-1 and J is TRBJ2-7; 7 bases are a match to TRBD1. The material sequenced was PBMCs. The TCR was taken from a man between 18 and 35 years old in good health and CMV-seropositive. The CDR3 region has the DNA TGTGCCAGCAGCTTGAGACAGGGTACCTCCTACGAGCAGTACTTC. The encoded protein is CASSLRQGTSYEQYF.